This TCR beta chain appears in the sequencing data of a study of shared clonotypes between healthy human individuals. Study-level background: Per-donor plates numbered three CD4 naive, three CD4 memory, two CD8 naive and one CD8 memory.

Assay: immunoSEQ multiplex PCR; the TCRdb copy retains only in-frame clones and omits some. Found here are about 1 million clones, approximately 72% of them singletons; the top ten hold about 1.4%. Details on this clone: Antigen unknown. Other nucleotide sequences from this sample produce the same CDR3.

General study findings and limits: A generally larger estimated richness was seen in naive subsets than in memory subsets. Sequencing depth was expected to influence donor clonotype sharing. Naive CD4 clonotypes were shared across a few donors at roughly 5.3%.

V gave up 3 bases and J gave up 0 bases, with 9 bases separating them. The CDR3 contains 14 residues. Germline V gene sequence: CDR1 SGHTA, CDR2 FQGNSA. This receptor was identified in a man aged 18 to 35 in good health. Material: memory CD4+ T cells sorted from blood. Subset of the sample: CD45RA-negative fraction. This chain links TRBV7-2 with TRBJ2-7; D is possibly TRBD2 (7 bases). The CDR3 nucleotides are TGTGCCAGCAGCTTGGGGGGGCCCTCCTACGAGCAGTACTTC. Protein sequence: CASSLGGPSYEQYF.